Below are 2 T cell receptor beta chains sequenced from a single sample in a study of beta chain features in type 1 diabetes. The sequenced template was cDNA made from the entire isolated RNA. The method was immunoSEQ multiplex PCR; TCRdb's version includes in-frame clones alone and lacks a portion of them. The sample consists of hundreds of thousands of clones, roughly 17% of them appearing once. The sequenced material came from naive CD4+ T cells from blood. These receptor sequences come from a woman aged 18-30 years in good health.

The chain joins TRBV18 to TRBJ1-5, with a tentative D call TRBD1 (5 bases). There are 13 residues in the CDR3. Trimming cost V 6 bases and J 4 bases, with 10 bases left between them. Germline CDR1 KGHSH, CDR2 LQKENI. CDR3 residues: CASSNDRNQPQHF. As DNA, the CDR3 is TGTGCCAGCTCGAACGACAGAAATCAGCCCCAGCATTTT.

The CDR3 DNA follows: TGTGCCAGCAGTTTAAAAGGAGGGGGGAGAACAGATACGCAGTATTTT. The encoded protein is CASSLKGGGRTDTQYF. The chain links TRBV27 to TRBJ2-3; D is tentatively TRBD1 or TRBD2 (6 bases each). The length of the CDR3 is 16 residues. V was trimmed by 2 bases and J by 3 bases, leaving 15 bases between them. Germline CDR1 reads MNHEY; CDR2 reads SMNVEV (reference sequence).